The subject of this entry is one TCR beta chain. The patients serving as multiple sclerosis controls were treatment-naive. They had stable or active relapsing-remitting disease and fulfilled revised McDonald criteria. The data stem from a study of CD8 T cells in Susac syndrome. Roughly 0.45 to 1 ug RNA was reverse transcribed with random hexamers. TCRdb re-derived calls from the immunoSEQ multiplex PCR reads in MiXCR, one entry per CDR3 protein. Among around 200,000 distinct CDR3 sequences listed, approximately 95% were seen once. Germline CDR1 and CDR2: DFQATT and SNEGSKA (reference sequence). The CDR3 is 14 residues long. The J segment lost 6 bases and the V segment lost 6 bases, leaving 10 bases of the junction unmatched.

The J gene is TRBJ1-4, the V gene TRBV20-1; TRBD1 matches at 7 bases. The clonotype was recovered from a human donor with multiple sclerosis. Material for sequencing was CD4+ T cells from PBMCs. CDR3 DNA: TGCAGTGCCCCAGAGGGGGCTGATTATGAAAAACTGTTTTTT. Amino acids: CSAPEGADYEKLFF.